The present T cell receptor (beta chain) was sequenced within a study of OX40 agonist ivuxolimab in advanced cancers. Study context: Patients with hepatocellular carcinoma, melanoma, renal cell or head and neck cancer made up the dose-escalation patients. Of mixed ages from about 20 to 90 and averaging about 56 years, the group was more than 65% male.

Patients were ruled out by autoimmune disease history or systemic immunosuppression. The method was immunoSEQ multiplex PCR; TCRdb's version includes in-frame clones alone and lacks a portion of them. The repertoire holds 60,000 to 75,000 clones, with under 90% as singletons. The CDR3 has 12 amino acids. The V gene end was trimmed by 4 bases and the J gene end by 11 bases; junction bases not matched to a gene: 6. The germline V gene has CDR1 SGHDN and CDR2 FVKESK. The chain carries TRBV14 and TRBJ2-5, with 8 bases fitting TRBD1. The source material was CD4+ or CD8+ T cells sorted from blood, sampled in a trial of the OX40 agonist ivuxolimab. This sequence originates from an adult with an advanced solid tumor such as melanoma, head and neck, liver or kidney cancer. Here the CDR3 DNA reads TGTGCCAGCAGCCCTGGACAGGGAGAGCAGTACTTC. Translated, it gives CASSPGQGEQYF.